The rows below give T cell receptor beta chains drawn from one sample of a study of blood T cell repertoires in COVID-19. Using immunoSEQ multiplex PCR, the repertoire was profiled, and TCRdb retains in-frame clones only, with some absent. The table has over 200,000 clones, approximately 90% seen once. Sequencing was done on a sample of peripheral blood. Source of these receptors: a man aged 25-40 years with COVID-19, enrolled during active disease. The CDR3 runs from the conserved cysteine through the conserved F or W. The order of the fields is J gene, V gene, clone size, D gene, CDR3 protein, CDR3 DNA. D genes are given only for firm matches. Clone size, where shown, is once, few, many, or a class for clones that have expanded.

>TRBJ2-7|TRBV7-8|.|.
CASSFRYGGRQTYEQYF
TGTGCCAGCAGCTTTCGCTATGGCGGGCGGCAAACCTACGAGCAGTACTTC
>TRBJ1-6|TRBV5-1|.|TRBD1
CASSRAPGQGGNSPLHF
TGCGCCAGCAGCCGCGCCCCGGGACAGGGAGGGAATTCACCCCTCCACTTT
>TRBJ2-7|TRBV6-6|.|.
CASNDRSEQYF
TGTGCCAGCAACGACAGGTCCGAGCAGTACTTC
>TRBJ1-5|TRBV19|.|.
CASKGGSPYSNQPQHF
TGTGCCAGTAAGGGGGGGAGTCCGTATAGCAATCAGCCCCAGCATTTT
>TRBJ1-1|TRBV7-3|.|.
CASSLTYRITMNTEAFF
TGTGCCAGCAGCTTAACGTACAGGATTACCATGAACACTGAAGCTTTCTTT
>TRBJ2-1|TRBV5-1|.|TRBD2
CASSLLREEGEQFF
TGCGCCAGCAGCTTGTTGCGGGAGGAAGGTGAGCAGTTCTTC
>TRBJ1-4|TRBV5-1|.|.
CASSPGTAATNEKLFF
TGCGCCAGCAGCCCTGGGACTGCCGCAACTAATGAAAAACTGTTTTTT
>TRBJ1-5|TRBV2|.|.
CASSEGWVTSSLRSQHF
TGTGCCAGCAGTGAAGGATGGGTCACTTCCTCCCTGAGGTCCCAGCATTTT
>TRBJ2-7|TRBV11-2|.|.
CASSGQTGPSYEQYF
TGTGCCAGCAGCGGACAGACAGGTCCCTCCTACGAGCAGTACTTC
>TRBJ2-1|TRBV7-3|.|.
CASSLRFPTDLTPATDEQFF
TGTGCCAGCAGCTTAAGGTTCCCTACAGACCTTACCCCCGCTACCGATGAGCAGTTCTTC
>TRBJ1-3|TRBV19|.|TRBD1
CASMRTGPGNTIYF
TGTGCCAGTATGAGGACAGGGCCTGGAAACACCATATATTTT
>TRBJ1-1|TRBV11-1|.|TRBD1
CASSSRDRGRGTEAFF
TGTGCCAGCAGCTCCCGGGACAGGGGTAGAGGAACTGAAGCTTTCTTT
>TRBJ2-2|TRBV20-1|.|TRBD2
CSASDSQAGGGAGELFF
TGCAGTGCTAGTGATTCGCAAGCGGGGGGTGGTGCCGGGGAGCTGTTTTTT
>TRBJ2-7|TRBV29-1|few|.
CSVGQAVYEQYF
TGCAGCGTTGGACAGGCCGTCTACGAGCAGTACTTC
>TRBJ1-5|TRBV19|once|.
CASTLLGTNIYSNQPQHF
TGTGCCAGTACTCTCCTGGGGACAAATATCTATAGCAATCAGCCCCAGCATTTT
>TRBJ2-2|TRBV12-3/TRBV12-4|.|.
CASSFTENGELFF
TGTGCCAGCAGTTTTACAGAGAACGGGGAGCTGTTTTTT
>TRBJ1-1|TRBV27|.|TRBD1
CASTADRANTEAFF
TGTGCCAGCACAGCCGACAGGGCGAACACTGAAGCTTTCTTT
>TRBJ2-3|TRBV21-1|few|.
CASSSTSFREGATDTQYF
TGTGCCAGCAGCAGCACTTCTTTTCGGGAAGGCGCAACCGATACGCAGTATTTT
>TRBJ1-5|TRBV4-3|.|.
CASSQDTWSRGGRQPQHF
TGCGCCAGCAGCCAAGATACGTGGAGTCGGGGAGGTAGGCAGCCCCAGCATTTT
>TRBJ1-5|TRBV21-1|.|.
CASSKKGRGYEGNQPQHF
TGTGCCAGCAGCAAAAAAGGCAGGGGGTATGAGGGCAATCAGCCCCAGCATTTT
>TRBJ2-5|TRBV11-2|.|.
CASSLDRGLQETQYF
TGTGCCAGCAGCTTAGACAGAGGTTTGCAAGAGACCCAGTACTTC
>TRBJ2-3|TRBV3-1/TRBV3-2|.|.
CASSLWTSTDTQYF
TGTGCCAGCAGCCTCTGGACTAGCACAGATACGCAGTATTTT
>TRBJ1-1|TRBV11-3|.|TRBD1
CASSSGQGYTEAFF
TGTGCCAGCAGCTCCGGACAGGGTTACACTGAAGCTTTCTTT
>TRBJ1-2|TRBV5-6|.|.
CASSLWEGTYGYTF
TGTGCCAGCAGCTTATGGGAGGGTACCTATGGCTACACCTTC
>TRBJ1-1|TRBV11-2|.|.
CASSSLAGWSRTEAFF
TGTGCCAGCAGCTCTCTGGCAGGGTGGTCCCGCACTGAAGCTTTCTTT
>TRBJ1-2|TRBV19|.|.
CASSITGNHGYTF
TGTGCCAGTAGTATAACCGGGAACCATGGCTACACCTTC
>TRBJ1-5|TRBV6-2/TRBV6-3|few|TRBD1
CASSYPRQGARDQPQHF
TGTGCCAGCAGTTACCCGAGACAGGGGGCACGGGATCAGCCCCAGCATTTT
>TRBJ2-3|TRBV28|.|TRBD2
CASSLGGSTDTQYF
TGTGCCAGCAGTTTGGGGGGGAGCACAGATACGCAGTATTTT
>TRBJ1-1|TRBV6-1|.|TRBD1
CASSVSGGRPGVAEAFF
TGTGCCAGCAGTGTTTCAGGGGGACGCCCTGGAGTGGCTGAAGCTTTCTTT
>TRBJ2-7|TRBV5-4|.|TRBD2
CASSLLAGGNEQYF
TGTGCCAGCAGCTTGTTAGCGGGGGGGAACGAGCAGTACTTC
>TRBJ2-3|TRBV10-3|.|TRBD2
CAISESSGGAISDTQYF
TGTGCCATCAGTGAGTCAAGCGGGGGGGCGATTTCCGATACGCAGTATTTT
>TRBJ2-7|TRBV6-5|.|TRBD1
CASGQVSEQYF
TGTGCCAGCGGACAGGTCTCTGAGCAGTACTTC
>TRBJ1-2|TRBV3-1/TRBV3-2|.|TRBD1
CASRLQGEEGYTF
TGTGCCAGCAGGTTACAGGGGGAAGAAGGCTACACCTTC
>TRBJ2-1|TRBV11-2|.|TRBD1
CASSLGPSDRELQQFF
TGTGCCAGCAGCTTAGGCCCCTCGGACAGGGAGCTCCAGCAGTTCTTC
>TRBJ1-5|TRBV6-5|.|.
CASSRQSNQPQHF
TGTGCCAGCAGCCGACAGAGCAATCAGCCCCAGCATTTT
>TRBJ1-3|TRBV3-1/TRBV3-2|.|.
CASSQASGCSGNTIYF
TGTGCCAGCAGCCAAGCGTCCGGGTGCTCAGGAAACACCATATATTTT
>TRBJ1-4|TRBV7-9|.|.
CASSYGTHPTNEKLFF
TGTGCCAGCAGCTACGGGACACATCCAACTAATGAAAAACTGTTTTTT